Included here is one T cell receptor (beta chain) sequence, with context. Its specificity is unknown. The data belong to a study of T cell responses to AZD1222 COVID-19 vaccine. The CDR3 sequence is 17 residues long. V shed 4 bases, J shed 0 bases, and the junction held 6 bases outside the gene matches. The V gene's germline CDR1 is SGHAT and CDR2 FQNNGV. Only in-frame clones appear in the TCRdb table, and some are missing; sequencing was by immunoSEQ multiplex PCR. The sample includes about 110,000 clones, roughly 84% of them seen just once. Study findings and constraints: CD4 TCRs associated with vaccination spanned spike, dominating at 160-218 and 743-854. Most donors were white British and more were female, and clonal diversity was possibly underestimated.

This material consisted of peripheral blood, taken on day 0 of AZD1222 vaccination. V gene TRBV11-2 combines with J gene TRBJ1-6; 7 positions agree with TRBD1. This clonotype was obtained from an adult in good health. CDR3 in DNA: TGTGCCAGCAGCTCCCAGGACAGGAGCTCCTATAATTCACCCCTCCACTTT. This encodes CASSSQDRSSYNSPLHF.